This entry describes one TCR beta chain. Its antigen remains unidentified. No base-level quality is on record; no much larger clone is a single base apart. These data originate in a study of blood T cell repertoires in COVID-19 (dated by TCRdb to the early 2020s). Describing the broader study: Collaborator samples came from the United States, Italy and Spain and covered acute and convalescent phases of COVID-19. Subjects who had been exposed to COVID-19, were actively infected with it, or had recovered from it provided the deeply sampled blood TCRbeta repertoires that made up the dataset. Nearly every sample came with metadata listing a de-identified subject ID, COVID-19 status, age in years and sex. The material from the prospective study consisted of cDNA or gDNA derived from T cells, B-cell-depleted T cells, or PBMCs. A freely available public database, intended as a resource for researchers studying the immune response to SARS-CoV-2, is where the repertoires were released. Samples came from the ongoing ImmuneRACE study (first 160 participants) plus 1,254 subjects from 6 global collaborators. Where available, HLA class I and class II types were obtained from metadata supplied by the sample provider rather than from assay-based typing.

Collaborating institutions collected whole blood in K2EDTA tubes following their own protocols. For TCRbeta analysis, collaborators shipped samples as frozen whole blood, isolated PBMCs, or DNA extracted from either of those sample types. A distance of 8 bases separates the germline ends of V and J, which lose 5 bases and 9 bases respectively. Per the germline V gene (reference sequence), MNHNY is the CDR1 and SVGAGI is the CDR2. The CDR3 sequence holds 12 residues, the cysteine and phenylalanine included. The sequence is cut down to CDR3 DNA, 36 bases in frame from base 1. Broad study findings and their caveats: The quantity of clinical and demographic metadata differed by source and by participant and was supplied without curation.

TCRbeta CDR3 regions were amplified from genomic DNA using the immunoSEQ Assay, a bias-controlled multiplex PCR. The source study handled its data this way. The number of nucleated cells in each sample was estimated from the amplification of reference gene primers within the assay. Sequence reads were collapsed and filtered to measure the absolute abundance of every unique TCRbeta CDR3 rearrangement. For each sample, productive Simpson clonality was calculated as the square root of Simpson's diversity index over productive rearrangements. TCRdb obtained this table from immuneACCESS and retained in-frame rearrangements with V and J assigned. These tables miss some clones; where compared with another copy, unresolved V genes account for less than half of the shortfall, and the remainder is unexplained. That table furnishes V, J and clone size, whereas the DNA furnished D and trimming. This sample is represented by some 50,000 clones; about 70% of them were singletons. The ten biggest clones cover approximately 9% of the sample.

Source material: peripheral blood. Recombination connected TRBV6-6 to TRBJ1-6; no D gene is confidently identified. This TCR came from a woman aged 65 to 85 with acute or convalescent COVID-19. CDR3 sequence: CASSLAGSPLHF. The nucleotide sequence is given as TGTGCCAGCAGTCTGGCTGGTTCACCCCTCCACTTT.